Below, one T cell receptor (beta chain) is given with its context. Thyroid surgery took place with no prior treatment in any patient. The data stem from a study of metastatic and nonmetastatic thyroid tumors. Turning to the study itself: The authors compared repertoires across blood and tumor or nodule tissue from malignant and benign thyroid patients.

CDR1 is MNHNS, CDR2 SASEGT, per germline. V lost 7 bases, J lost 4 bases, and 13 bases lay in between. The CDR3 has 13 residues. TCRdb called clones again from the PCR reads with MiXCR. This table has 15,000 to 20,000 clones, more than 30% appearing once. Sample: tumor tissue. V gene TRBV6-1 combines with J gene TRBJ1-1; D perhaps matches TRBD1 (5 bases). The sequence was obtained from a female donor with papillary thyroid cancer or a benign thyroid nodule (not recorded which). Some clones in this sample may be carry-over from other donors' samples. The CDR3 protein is CASTEEGRTEAFF. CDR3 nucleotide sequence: TGTGCCAGCACGGAGGAGGGGCGCACTGAAGCTTTCTTT.